This T cell receptor (beta chain) derives from a study of human T cells and chemical hapten exposure. Study-wide context: Per-sample TCR yield variability stemmed mainly from small pooled library volume differences.

It was the library that attached unique molecular identifiers to individual cDNA molecules. Original methodology: Per sample, the median was around 96,000 TCRs, with values from approximately 25,000 to 650,000. TCRdb fed the 5' RACE reads into MiXCR, producing one record per CDR3 protein. None of the V and J calls come from the authors' own analysis; TCRdb made them. Of roughly 81,000 distinct CDR3 sequences listed, around a sixth are singletons. This clonotype was seen many times. Its antigen is currently unknown. The germline gives CDR1 SNHLY, CDR2 FYNNEI. The V and J ends lost 7 bases and 3 bases respectively, with 12 bases between them. The CDR3 spans 14 residues. Study-wide results and limits: Sensitizing with DPC caused no change in TCRs above 1 in 1000 frequency.

RNA extraction used unfractionated whole blood as the source of total RNA. The J gene is TRBJ2-2, the V gene TRBV2; TRBD2 is a possible D gene (5 bases). This sequence was found in a female donor in good health. The CDR3 DNA sequence: TGTGCCAGCAAGGAGGCCATTCACACCGGGGAGCTGTTTTTT. Protein: CASKEAIHTGELFF.